The 3 T cell receptor beta chains below all came from one sample that was sequenced in a study of shared clonotypes between healthy human individuals (dated by TCRdb to about 2020). Preparation of the library involved the immunoSEQ multiplex PCR assay. Not all clones reach the TCRdb copy of this immuneACCESS table, which keeps in-frame sequences only. Checked studies attribute under half of the gap to unresolved V genes and leave the rest unexplained. This sample comprises approximately 2,200,000 clones, about 93% of them detected only once. The ten largest clonotypes hold roughly 1.7% of the sample. For the CD8 naive samples, CD45RO-negative cells were positively selected for CCR7, yielding a CD45RA+CCR7+ population from which TemRA cells were excluded. The material sequenced was naive CD8+ T cells from PBMCs. Reading the label with the study, this specimen's cell subset or site is: CD45RA+CCR7+. These receptors all stem from a man in his late teens or twenties in good health. Some clones in this sample may be carry-over from other donors' samples.

The J gene is TRBJ1-2, the V gene TRBV19, with a possible D match to TRBD1 (5 bases). V was clipped by 4 bases and J by 4 bases, with 16 bases between them. The CDR3 runs to 15 residues. The germline V gene encodes CDR1 LNHDA and CDR2 SQIVND (reference sequence). CDR3 amino acids: CASSRGRDGIYGYTF. The CDR3 DNA sequence: TGTGCCAGTAGTAGAGGTAGGGACGGTATCTATGGCTACACCTTC.

V gene TRBV7-2 combines with J gene TRBJ1-5, with 8 positions matching TRBD1. Germline V gene data show CDR1 as SGHTA and CDR2 as FQGNSA. The CDR3 totals 14 residues. Germline trimming cut 3 bases from V and 4 bases from J; bases unmatched to any gene: 2. The CDR3 DNA reads as TGTGCCAGCAGCTTCCAGGGGGCTAATCAGCCCCAGCATTTT. This encodes CASSFQGANQPQHF.

The gene calls are TRBV9 and TRBJ2-7; D possibly corresponds to TRBD1 (6 bases). V was clipped by 0 bases and J by 6 bases, with 19 bases between them. Germline CDR1 and CDR2: SGDLS and YYNGEE. The CDR3 runs 16 residues. The CDR3: CASSVARSGAPREQYF. CDR3 bases: TGTGCCAGCAGCGTAGCTCGGTCAGGGGCCCCGCGCGAGCAGTACTTC.